These 21 T cell receptor beta chains came from one sample sequenced in a study of cytomegalovirus exposure and HLA in healthy donors. The study ran its PCR with 60 Vbeta and 13 Jbeta primers. Here immunoSEQ multiplex PCR was the method, and the copy in TCRdb shows in-frame clones only, minus some. Among about 170,000 clones listed, about three quarters were seen once. Sequenced material: PBMCs. The receptors were gathered from a female donor in good health and CMV-seronegative.

The V call is TRBV29-1, the J call TRBJ1-1; D might be TRBD1 (5 bases). Germline CDR1 and CDR2: SQVTM and ANQGSEA. This CDR3 has 11 residues. Trimming cost V 3 bases and J 11 bases, with 13 bases left between them. The CDR3 loop reads CSVEGGTVAFF. The CDR3 nucleotides read TGCAGCGTTGAGGGGGGGACCGTGGCTTTCTTT.

The chain carries TRBV4-2 and TRBJ2-5; 9 positions agree with TRBD2. Germline V gene sequence: CDR1 LGHNA, CDR2 YNFKEQ. V trimming: 0 bases; J trimming: 1 base; junction bases outside the gene matches: 6. CDR3 length equals 17 residues. Here the CDR3 reads CASSQDGGGAFQETQYF. CDR3 DNA sequence: TGTGCCAGCAGCCAAGACGGCGGGGGGGCCTTCCAAGAGACCCAGTACTTC.

The chain links TRBV21-1 to TRBJ1-5; the table's D call TRBD1 went unverified against the DNA. TRBV21-1 is termed a pseudogene. The length of the CDR3 is 14 residues. CDR3 nucleotides: TGTGCCAGCACCCAGGGCAGGTCCAGTCAGCCCCAGCATTTT. Its protein is CASTQGRSSQPQHF.

V gene TRBV7-3 combines with J gene TRBJ1-1; the D is unclear. CDR3 length: 16 amino acids. The ends were cut back, 0 bases at V and 1 base at J, with 12 bases in the middle. CDR1 is SGHTA, CDR2 FQGTGA, per germline. The CDR3 bases are TGTGCCAGCAGCTTAACTGGGAGGCAGTCGAACACTGAAGCTTTCTTT. Amino acids: CASSLTGRQSNTEAFF.

V gene TRBV18 combines with J gene TRBJ1-2, with D possibly matching TRBD1 (6 bases). The CDR3 extends over 15 amino acids. V lost 3 bases and J 5 bases, leaving 16 bases between the germline ends. CDR1 is KGHSH and CDR2 is LQKENI in the germline V gene. The CDR3 protein is CASSPPDRRRYGYTF. The CDR3 region has the DNA TGTGCCAGCTCACCTCCGGACAGACGGAGATATGGCTACACCTTC.

This chain uses TRBV19 with TRBJ2-7; tentatively, D is TRBD1 (5 bases). Germline CDR1 is LNHDA and CDR2 is SQIVND (reference sequence). V was cut by 3 bases and J by 5 bases, with 14 bases left in between. The CDR3 covers 14 residues. The CDR3 coding sequence is TGTGCCAGTAGTATTGACAGCCTCTTAAACGAGCAGTACTTC. Its translation: CASSIDSLLNEQYF.

This sequence joins TRBV2 and TRBJ1-5; weak D call: TRBD1 (6 bases). This CDR3 region has 13 residues. The germline V gene encodes CDR1 SNHLY and CDR2 FYNNEI. V lost 6 bases and J 6 bases, leaving 12 bases between the germline ends. Here the CDR3 reads CASRQGLGQPQHF. CDR3 DNA sequence: TGTGCCAGCAGACAGGGTCTGGGTCAGCCCCAGCATTTT.

V usage is TRBV18 and J usage is TRBJ2-7; 7 nucleotides agree with TRBD1. J was trimmed by 6 bases and V by 0 bases; bases with no gene match: 8. The CDR3 is made up of 15 amino acids. Germline-derived CDR1 and CDR2 are KGHSH and LQKENI. The CDR3 reads CASSPPGTVPAEQYF. In nucleotides, the CDR3 is TGTGCCAGCTCACCACCGGGGACAGTGCCTGCCGAGCAGTACTTC.

The CDR3 spells CASSPTSGAGGEQFF. In DNA, the CDR3 is TGCGCCAGCAGCCCGACTAGCGGGGCCGGGGGTGAGCAGTTCTTC. This sequence joins TRBV5-1 and TRBJ2-1; 11 nucleotides match TRBD2. Germline V gene lookup returns CDR1 SGHRS and CDR2 YFSETQ. The ends lost 4 bases at V and 9 bases at J; junction bases unmatched: 9. There are 15 residues in the CDR3. The entire variable domain, with the rest obtained from reference TRBV5-1 and TRBJ2-1, is as follows: KAGVTQTPRYLIKTRGQQVTLSCSPISGHRSVSWYQQTPGQGLQFLFEYFSETQRNKGNFPGRFSGRQFSNSRSEMNVSTLELGDSALYLCASSPTSGAGGEQFFGPGTRLTVL.

The table lists this clone with a count of one. The rearrangement joins TRBV7-9 to TRBJ1-1; D might be TRBD1 (6 bases). Trimming left V 2 bases short and J 11 bases short, with 18 bases between. The CDR3 length is 14 residues. Germline V gives CDR1 SEHNR, CDR2 FQNEAQ (reference sequence). DNA for the CDR3: TGTGCCAGCAGCTTAAGGGGGGGGCTCGGTGGGGCTTTCTTT. It encodes CASSLRGGLGGAFF. Combining the CDR3 with reference TRBV7-9 and TRBJ1-1 gives the whole variable domain DTGVSQNPRHKITKRGQNVTFRCDPISEHNRLYWYRQTLGQGPEFLTYFQNEAQLEKSRLLSDRFSAERPKGSFSTLEIQRTEQGDSAMYLCASSLRGGLGGAFFGQGTRLTVV.

This clone has a handful of counts. The rearrangement uses TRBV5-5 and TRBJ2-2; D possibly corresponds to TRBD2 (6 bases). V lost 2 bases and J 5 bases, leaving 13 bases between the germline ends. This CDR3 has 15 amino acids. Per the germline V gene, CDR1 is SGHKS and CDR2 is YYEKEE (reference sequence). The CDR3 sequence: CASSFAPGETGELFF. In nucleotides, the CDR3 is TGTGCCAGCAGCTTTGCTCCGGGAGAGACCGGGGAGCTGTTTTTT.

The rearrangement joins TRBV19 to TRBJ2-3; D gene unclear. This CDR3 region has 13 residues. Trimming shortened V by 7 bases and J by 6 bases, and 14 bases separated the two germline ends. The germline V gene has CDR1 LNHDA and CDR2 SQIVND (reference sequence). This chain's CDR3 is CASKQARGDTQYF. CDR3 in DNA: TGTGCCAGTAAGCAGGCTCGTGGGGATACGCAGTATTTT.

The chain is built from TRBV19 and TRBJ1-2; D gene ambiguous. Germline lookup yields CDR1 LNHDA and CDR2 SQIVND (reference sequence). The germline V and J ends were trimmed by 1 base and 6 bases, with 15 bases remaining between them. The CDR3 spans 15 residues. CDR3 nucleotides: TGTGCCAGTAGTATAGCCCCTGTCGGGAACCATGGCTACACCTTC. Its translation: CASSIAPVGNHGYTF.

The rearrangement joins TRBV4-1 to TRBJ1-3; TRBD1 might be the D (5 bases). The V gene lost 1 base and the J gene lost 2 bases, with 12 bases spanning the gap. The CDR3 contains 16 residues. Germline CDR1 MGHRA, CDR2 YSYEKL. CDR3 DNA sequence: TGCGCCAGCAGCCAAGCGGCGGGACTGCCTGGAAACACCATATATTTT. It is translated as CASSQAAGLPGNTIYF.

V gene TRBV29-1 combines with J gene TRBJ1-2, with 8 bases fitting TRBD1. J was trimmed by 0 bases and V by 7 bases; bases with no gene match: 4. The CDR3 is 13 residues long. Looked up from germline, CDR1 is SQVTM and CDR2 is ANQGSEA. Here the CDR3 reads CSGWTGPNYGYTF. For the CDR3, the DNA is TGCAGCGGTTGGACAGGGCCTAACTATGGCTACACCTTC.

This sequence joins TRBV5-1 and TRBJ2-3; maybe TRBD2 (5 bases). This CDR3 contains 14 residues. V was trimmed by 1 base and J by 4 bases, leaving 10 bases between them. The germline V gene has CDR1 SGHRS and CDR2 YFSETQ. The chain's CDR3 is CASSLSPGSDTQYF. The CDR3 DNA reads TGCGCCAGCAGCTTGAGTCCGGGATCAGATACGCAGTATTTT.

The chain is built from TRBV5-4 and TRBJ1-2, with 7 bases identical to TRBD1. This CDR3 has 14 residues. With 4 bases clipped from V and 4 bases from J, the junction kept 7 bases outside the gene matches. CDR1 SGHNT and CDR2 YYREEE come from the germline V gene (reference sequence). This CDR3 reads CASSQGQLSYGYTF. CDR3 bases: TGTGCCAGCAGCCAGGGACAGCTCTCCTATGGCTACACCTTC.

This clone was counted once. The chain employs TRBV5-6 and TRBJ2-5; no clear D gene. Germline V gene lookup returns CDR1 SGHDT and CDR2 YYEEEE. Trimming stripped 4 bases from V and 3 bases from J, with 13 bases between. The CDR3 sequence is 14 residues long. The CDR3 region is CASSPIRGEETQYF. In DNA, the CDR3 is TGTGCCAGCAGCCCCATTAGAGGCGAAGAGACCCAGTACTTC.

The V call is TRBV7-2, the J call TRBJ2-2; D remains unclear. V lost 0 bases and J lost 7, with 3 bases in between. The CDR3 sequence is 12 residues long. Germline CDR1 reads SGHTA; CDR2 reads FQGNSA. The CDR3 reads CASSLARGELFF. CDR3 nucleotide sequence: TGTGCCAGCAGCTTAGCGCGCGGGGAGCTGTTTTTT.

V gene TRBV10-3 combines with J gene TRBJ1-5, with a weak D call TRBD1 (6 bases). From germline, CDR1 is ENHRY and CDR2 SYGVKD. V gave up 5 bases and J gave up 0 bases, with 14 bases separating them. The length of the CDR3 is 16 residues. The DNA of the CDR3 is TGTGCCATCAGTCCAGGACAGATAGATAGCAATCAGCCCCAGCATTTT. Translated: CAISPGQIDSNQPQHF.

The table lists this clone with a few counts. This chain links TRBV29-1 with TRBJ1-4; D is unclear. Looked up from germline, CDR1 is SQVTM and CDR2 is ANQGSEA. V was cut by 3 bases and J by 4 bases, with 9 bases left in between. This CDR3 spans 13 amino acids. The CDR3 bases are TGCAGCGTTGATGGTCCGAGTAATGAAAAACTGTTTTTT. Translation gives CSVDGPSNEKLFF.